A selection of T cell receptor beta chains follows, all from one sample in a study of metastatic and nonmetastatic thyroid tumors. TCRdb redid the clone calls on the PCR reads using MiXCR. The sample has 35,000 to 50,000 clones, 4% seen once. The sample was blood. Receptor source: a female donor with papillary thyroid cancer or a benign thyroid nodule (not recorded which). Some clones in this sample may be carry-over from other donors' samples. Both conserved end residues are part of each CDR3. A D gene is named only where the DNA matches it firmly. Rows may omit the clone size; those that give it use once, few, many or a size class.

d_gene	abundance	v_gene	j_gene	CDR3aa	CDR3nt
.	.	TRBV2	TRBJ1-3	CASSEQGTGNTIYF	TGTGCCAGCAGTGAACAGGGCACTGGAAACACCATATATTTT
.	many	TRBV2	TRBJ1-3	CASSELSSSGNTIYF	TGTGCCAGCAGTGAACTTTCGTCCTCTGGAAACACCATATATTTT
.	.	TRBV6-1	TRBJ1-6	CASRTWDGNSPLHF	TGTGCCAGCAGGACGTGGGACGGTAATTCACCCCTCCACTTT
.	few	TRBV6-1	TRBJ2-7	CASSWSWLATYEQYF	TGCGCCAGCAGTTGGTCATGGCTAGCGACCTACGAGCAGTACTTC
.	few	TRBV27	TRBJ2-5	CASSLTPGPLETQYF	TGTGCCAGCAGTTTAACCCCAGGGCCTCTGGAGACCCAGTACTTC
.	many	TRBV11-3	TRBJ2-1	CASSPRLSGLGNEQFF	TGTGCCAGCAGCCCTAGACTAAGCGGGTTGGGGAATGAGCAGTTCTTC
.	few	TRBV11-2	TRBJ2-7	CASSLWDGEGSYEQYF	TGTGCCAGCAGCTTATGGGACGGGGAAGGCTCCTACGAGCAGTACTTC
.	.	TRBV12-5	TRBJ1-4	CASGLVLYRVEKLFF	TGTGCTAGTGGTTTGGTACTATACAGAGTCGAAAAACTGTTTTTT
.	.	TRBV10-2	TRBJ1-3	CASSEVGSGNTIYF	TGCGCCAGCAGTGAGGTGGGGTCTGGAAACACCATATATTTT
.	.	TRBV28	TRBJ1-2	CASTPGGGHTYGYTF	TGTGCCAGCACCCCAGGCGGGGGGCATACCTATGGCTACACCTTC
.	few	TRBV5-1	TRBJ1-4	CASSLGQTNEKLFF	TGCGCCAGCAGCTTAGGTCAAACTAATGAAAAACTGTTTTTT
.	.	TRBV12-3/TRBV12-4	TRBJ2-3	CASSEGGRDTQYF	TGTGCCAGCAGCGAGGGGGGACGGGATACGCAGTATTTT
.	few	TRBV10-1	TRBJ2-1	CASSESRTTEQFF	TGCGCCAGCAGTGAGTCACGGACTACTGAGCAGTTCTTC
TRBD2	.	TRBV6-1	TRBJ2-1	CASRFGTSANEQFF	TGTGCCTCCAGGTTTGGGACTAGCGCCAATGAGCAGTTCTTC
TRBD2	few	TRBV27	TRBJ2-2	CASRSVAGGPAGELFF	TGTGCCAGCAGAAGTGTTGCGGGAGGGCCGGCCGGGGAGCTGTTTTTT
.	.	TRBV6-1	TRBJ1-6	CASSSDRYNSPLHF	TGTGCCAGCAGTTCCGACAGGTACAATTCACCCCTCCACTTT
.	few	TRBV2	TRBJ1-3	CASNQDVSRNTIYF	TGTGCCAGCAACCAGGACGTGTCTCGAAACACCATATATTTT
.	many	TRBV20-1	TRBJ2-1	CSARPWRDYNEQFF	TGCAGTGCTAGACCCTGGCGGGACTACAATGAGCAGTTCTTC
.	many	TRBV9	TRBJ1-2	CASSSSGGDYGYTF	TGTGCCAGCAGCTCTTCGGGGGGCGACTATGGCTACACCTTC
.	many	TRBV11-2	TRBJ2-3	CASSLAGTDTQYF	TGTGCCAGCAGCTTAGCAGGCACAGATACGCAGTATTTT
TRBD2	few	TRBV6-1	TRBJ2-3	CASRKAGGQDTQYF	TGTGCCAGCAGGAAGGCGGGGGGGCAAGATACGCAGTATTTT
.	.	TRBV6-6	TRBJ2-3	CASSYLWNHPTDTQYF	TGTGCCAGCAGTTACTTGTGGAATCACCCCACAGATACGCAGTATTTT
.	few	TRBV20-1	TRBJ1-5	CSASGRSGRTQHF	TGCAGTGCTAGCGGCAGGAGTGGTCGGACCCAGCATTTT
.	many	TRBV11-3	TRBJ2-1	CASSSDPSADEQFF	TGTGCCAGCAGCTCGGATCCCTCAGCGGATGAGCAGTTCTTC
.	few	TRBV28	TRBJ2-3	CASSFWGGALADTQYF	TGTGCCAGCAGTTTTTGGGGGGGGGCGTTAGCAGATACGCAGTATTTT
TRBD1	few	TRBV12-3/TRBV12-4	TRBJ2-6	CASSLYGTGVTSVANVLTF	TGTGCCAGTAGTTTATATGGGACAGGGGTAACCTCTGTGGCCAACGTCCTGACTTTC
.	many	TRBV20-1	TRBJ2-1	CSAREADYQSYNEQFF	TGCAGTGCTAGAGAGGCGGACTACCAGTCCTACAATGAGCAGTTCTTC
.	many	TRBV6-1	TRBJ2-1	CASRAGGSHNEQFF	TGTGCCAGCAGAGCAGGGGGGTCCCACAATGAGCAGTTCTTC
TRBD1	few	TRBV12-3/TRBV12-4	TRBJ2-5	CTSTSVTGLETQYF	TGTACCAGCACTTCCGTGACAGGGTTGGAGACCCAGTACTTC
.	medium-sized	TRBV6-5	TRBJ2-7	CASSYSEDRPYEQYF	TGTGCCAGCAGTTACTCGGAGGACAGACCCTACGAGCAGTACTTC
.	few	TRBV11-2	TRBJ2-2	CASSLGTTGNTGELFF	TGTGCCAGCAGCCTCGGGACCACCGGTAACACCGGGGAGCTGTTTTTT
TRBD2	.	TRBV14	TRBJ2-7	CASNRLAGSVEQYF	TGTGCCAGCAACCGACTAGCGGGATCGGTCGAGCAGTACTTC
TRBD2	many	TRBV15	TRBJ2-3	CATRPSGSPTDTQYF	TGTGCCACCAGGCCTAGCGGGAGCCCCACAGATACGCAGTATTTT
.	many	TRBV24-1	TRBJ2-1	CATSDFGSPNYNEQFF	TGTGCCACCAGTGATTTTGGGTCCCCAAACTACAATGAGCAGTTCTTC
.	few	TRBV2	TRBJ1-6	CATEGWDPGDNSPLHF	TGTGCCACCGAAGGGTGGGACCCAGGGGATAATTCACCCCTCCACTTT
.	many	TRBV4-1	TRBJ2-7	CASSQDSTGTGYEQYF	TGCGCCAGCAGCCAAGATTCGACGGGGACCGGGTACGAGCAGTACTTC
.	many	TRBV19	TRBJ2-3	CASQPSGLPTKDTQYF	TGTGCCAGTCAACCTTCCGGACTACCAACGAAAGATACGCAGTATTTT
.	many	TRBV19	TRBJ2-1	CARSTGSPFRYNEQFF	TGTGCCAGAAGCACAGGTTCCCCCTTCCGCTACAATGAGCAGTTCTTC
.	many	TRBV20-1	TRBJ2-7	CSANHDYEQYF	TGCAGTGCCAACCACGACTACGAGCAGTACTTC
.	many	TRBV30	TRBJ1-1	CAWSQGLNTEAFF	TGTGCCTGGAGTCAGGGGTTGAACACTGAAGCTTTCTTT
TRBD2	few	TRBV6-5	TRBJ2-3	CASSLTSGSRTDTQYF	TGTGCCAGCAGTTTAACTAGCGGGAGTCGCACCGATACGCAGTATTTT
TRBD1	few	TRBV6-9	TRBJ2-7	CASSYRPLGQGAYDQYF	TGTGCCAGCAGTTACCGCCCTCTCGGACAGGGGGCATACGATCAGTACTTC
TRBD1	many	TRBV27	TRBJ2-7	CASSLSFGDRGPAYEQYF	TGTGCCAGCAGTTTATCGTTCGGGGACAGGGGACCAGCCTACGAGCAGTACTTC
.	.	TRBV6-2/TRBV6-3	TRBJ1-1	CASSLTGRDRVDAFF	TGTGCCAGCAGCCTTACAGGGAGGGATCGTGTGGATGCTTTCTTT
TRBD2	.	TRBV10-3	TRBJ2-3	CASTGLVSTDTQYF	TGTGCCAGCACTGGACTAGTAAGCACAGATACGCAGTATTTT
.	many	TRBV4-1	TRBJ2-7	CASSQESASSYEQYF	TGCGCCAGCAGCCAAGAGAGCGCGAGCTCCTACGAGCAGTACTTC
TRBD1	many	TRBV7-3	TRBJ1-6	CASSLTGVESPLHF	TGTGCCAGCAGCTTGACAGGGGTGGAATCACCCCTCCACTTT
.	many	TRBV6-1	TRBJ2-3	CASSDGVSDTQYF	TGTGCCAGCAGTGACGGGGTTTCAGATACGCAGTATTTT
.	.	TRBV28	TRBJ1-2	CASSFRGELYGYTF	TGTGCCAGCAGTTTCCGCGGGGAACTCTATGGCTACACCTTC
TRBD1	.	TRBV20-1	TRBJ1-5	CSASQGANSNQPQHF	TGCAGTGCTAGCCAGGGGGCTAATAGCAATCAGCCCCAGCATTTT
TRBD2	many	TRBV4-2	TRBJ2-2	CASSQDLASGSRNTGELFF	TGTGCCAGCAGCCAAGATTTGGCTAGCGGGAGCCGGAACACCGGGGAGCTGTTTTTT
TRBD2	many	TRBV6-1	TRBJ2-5	CASSLTYLAGRKETQYF	TGTGCCAGCAGCCTCACCTACCTAGCGGGAAGAAAAGAGACCCAGTACTTC
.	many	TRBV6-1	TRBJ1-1	CASSLAKNTEAFF	TGTGCCAGCAGCCTCGCGAAGAACACTGAAGCTTTCTTT
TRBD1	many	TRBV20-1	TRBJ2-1	CSAPGQGIAHEQFF	TGCAGTGCCCCAGGACAGGGCATAGCGCATGAGCAGTTCTTC
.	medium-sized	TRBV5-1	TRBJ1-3	CASSLGEISGNTIYF	TGCGCCAGCAGCCTAGGGGAAATCTCTGGAAACACCATATATTTT
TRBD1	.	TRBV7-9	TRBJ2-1	CASSFGTGGEQFF	TGTGCCAGCAGCTTTGGGACAGGGGGGGAGCAGTTCTTC
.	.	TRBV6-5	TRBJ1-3	CASSYDPGMMHTSGNTIYF	TGTGCCAGCAGTTACGATCCCGGGATGATGCATACCTCTGGAAACACCATATATTTT
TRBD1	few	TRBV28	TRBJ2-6	CASRTGGLAGANVLTF	TGTGCCAGTCGTACAGGGGGTTTGGCTGGGGCCAACGTCCTGACTTTC